Detailed here is one TCR beta chain. As yet, its antigen is unknown. Germline assignment: CDR1 MGHRA and CDR2 YSYEKL. V was clipped by 0 bases and J by 13 bases; unmatched bases: 7. The CDR3 runs to 15 residues. The assay was immunoSEQ multiplex PCR, and TCRdb's table has in-frame clones only and misses some. The data show over 120,000 clones, with just under 95% seen just once and roughly 12% held by the top ten. The sample belongs to a study of T cell responses to AZD1222 COVID-19 vaccine. Study-wide findings and caveats: Vaccine-associated CD4 TCRs spanned spike, dominant at 160-218 and 743-854. White British people made up most donors, females outnumbered males, and clonal diversity was possibly underestimated.

The chain employs TRBV4-1 and TRBJ2-1; 12 positions agree with TRBD2. The sample consisted of peripheral blood, taken after recovery from COVID-19. The sequence derives from an adult who had recovered from COVID-19. The CDR3 DNA reads as TGCGCCAGCAGCCAAGATTGGGGGACTAGCGGGTTTCAGTTCTTC. Translation gives CASSQDWGTSGFQFF.